Shown below are 2 T cell receptor beta chains from a single sample sequenced in a study of OX40 agonist ivuxolimab in advanced cancers. TCRdb's copy holds only in-frame clones and misses some; the assay was immunoSEQ multiplex PCR. The sample carries about 62,000 clones, approximately 86% recorded once. Sequencing used CD4+ or CD8+ T cells sorted from blood, obtained in a trial of the OX40 agonist ivuxolimab. Receptors were obtained from an adult with an advanced solid tumor such as melanoma, head and neck, liver or kidney cancer.

V gene TRBV10-1 combines with J gene TRBJ2-7; 7 bases agree with TRBD1. CDR1 and CDR2 from the germline V gene are WNHNN and SYGVQD (reference sequence). The V gene end was trimmed by 6 bases and the J gene end by 5 bases; junction bases not matched to a gene: 7. This CDR3 region has 13 residues. CDR3 amino acids: CASSRDSIHEQYF. The CDR3 nucleotides are TGCGCCAGCAGCCGGGACAGTATTCACGAGCAGTACTTC.

This clone has just one count. The rearrangement links TRBV2 to TRBJ2-7; TRBD1 might be the D (6 bases). Trimming removed 5 bases from V and 3 bases from J, with 11 bases in between. The CDR3 is 13 residues long. Looked up from germline, CDR1 is SNHLY and CDR2 is FYNNEI. CDR3 DNA sequence: TGTGCCAGCAGTCGGGACACTTACTACGAGCAGTACTTC. It encodes CASSRDTYYEQYF.